The next 30 T cell receptor beta chains were all read from a single sample in a study of blood T cell repertoires in COVID-19. Produced via immunoSEQ multiplex PCR; TCRdb's table is partial and in-frame only. The table shows roughly 140,000 clones, with around 82% occurring only once. Sequencing was done on a sample of peripheral blood. The source of these receptors is a man aged 55 to 69 with acute or convalescent COVID-19.

This chain links TRBV5-1 with TRBJ2-3; tentatively, D is TRBD2 (6 bases). Germline assignment: CDR1 SGHRS and CDR2 YFSETQ. The CDR3 consists of 16 residues. Trimming left V 0 bases short and J 6 bases short, with 17 bases between. The CDR3 nucleotides read TGCGCCAGCAGCTTGGGGTACGGGAGTAGTGGGGATACGCAGTATTTT. This sequence encodes CASSLGYGSSGDTQYF.

V usage is TRBV7-9 and J usage is TRBJ1-1; D unresolved. Germline lookup yields CDR1 SEHNR and CDR2 FQNEAQ (reference sequence). The CDR3 runs to 14 residues. Trimming took 2 bases from V and 0 from J, leaving 7 bases between them. The CDR3 region is CASSLSRMNTEAFF. The CDR3 DNA reads TGTGCCAGCAGCTTATCGAGGATGAACACTGAAGCTTTCTTT. Drawing the rest from reference TRBV7-9 and TRBJ1-1, the complete variable domain is DTGVSQNPRHKITKRGQNVTFRCDPISEHNRLYWYRQTLGQGPEFLTYFQNEAQLEKSRLLSDRFSAERPKGSFSTLEIQRTEQGDSAMYLCASSLSRMNTEAFFGQGTRLTVV.

The DNA for the CDR3 is TGCGCCAGCAGCTTAGCGAACACTGAAGCTTTCTTT. Translating gives CASSLANTEAFF. The chain uses TRBV5-1 and TRBJ1-1; D ambiguous. The CDR3 extends over 12 amino acids. V lost 2 bases to trimming and J lost 1 base, with 3 bases between them. Germline loops: CDR1 SGHRS, CDR2 YFSETQ.

The chain combines TRBV5-1 with TRBJ2-7; TRBD2 aligns across 11 bases. V was pared by 4 bases and J by 2 bases, with 2 bases of the junction left unmatched. From germline, CDR1 is SGHRS and CDR2 YFSETQ. The CDR3 is made up of 14 amino acids. CDR3 sequence reads: CASSLSGRAYEQYF. Written as DNA, the CDR3 is TGCGCCAGCAGCCTTAGCGGGAGGGCCTACGAGCAGTACTTC.

The V and J genes are TRBV4-1 and TRBJ1-3, with 10 bases that match TRBD1. The V gene's germline CDR1 is MGHRA and CDR2 YSYEKL. The V and J ends lost 3 bases and 2 bases, in that order; junction bases with no gene match: 7. The CDR3 length is 17 residues. In DNA, the CDR3 is TGCGCCAGCAGCCAGGTAACCGGGACAGGGGCTGGAAACACCATATATTTT. Encoded protein: CASSQVTGTGAGNTIYF.

This chain links TRBV6-5 with TRBJ1-5; 7 nucleotides match TRBD1. V gave up 6 bases and J gave up 6 bases; unmatched junction bases: 5. The CDR3 extends over 13 amino acids. Germline V gene data show CDR1 as MNHEY and CDR2 as SVGAGI. The CDR3 sequence: CASRRDSPQPQHF. The DNA for the CDR3 is TGTGCCAGCAGACGGGACAGTCCTCAGCCCCAGCATTTT.

The chain employs TRBV28 and TRBJ2-1; 16 bases map to TRBD2. The V and J ends lost 5 bases and 7 bases, in that order; junction bases with no gene match: 14. CDR1 MDHEN and CDR2 SYDVKM come from the germline V gene. CDR3 length: 19 amino acids. CDR3 DNA sequence: TGTGCCAGCAGTACCTCTAGCCCGGGACTAGCGGGAGGGTATAATGAGCAGTTCTTC. The encoded protein is CASSTSSPGLAGGYNEQFF.

As regards this clone: Distinct nucleotide sequences in the sample also encode this CDR3. This sequence joins TRBV19 and TRBJ2-4; D unresolved. This CDR3 region has 14 residues. Germline-derived CDR1 and CDR2 are LNHDA and SQIVND (reference sequence). Trimming cost V 5 bases and J 0 bases, with 8 bases left between them. The CDR3 nucleotides are TGTGCCAGTAGTTTACAGATAGCCAAAAACATTCAGTACTTC. It is translated as CASSLQIAKNIQYF.

This clone was seen a handful of times. This CDR3 is CASSPGVGTQYNEQFF. The CDR3 DNA sequence: TGTGCCAGCTCACCTGGTGTCGGGACACAGTACAATGAGCAGTTCTTC. This rearrangement joins TRBV18 to TRBJ2-1; a possible D gene is TRBD1 (6 bases). Germline V CDR1 and CDR2: KGHSH, LQKENI. The ends were cut back, 3 bases at V and 4 bases at J, with 16 bases in the middle. The CDR3 spans 16 residues.

V is TRBV5-4 and J is TRBJ2-1, with TRBD1 identical over 8 bases. The CDR3 totals 15 residues. J lost 6 bases, V lost 2 bases, and 7 bases had no gene match. Germline CDR1 SGHNT, CDR2 YYREEE (reference sequence). CDR3 sequence: CASSFTRGQGNEQFF. DNA of the CDR3: TGTGCCAGCAGCTTTACCCGTGGACAGGGCAATGAGCAGTTCTTC.

CDR3 amino acids: CASSLAAQGNTEAFF. CDR3 coding DNA: TGTGCCAGCAGCTTAGCCGCCCAGGGAAACACTGAAGCTTTCTTT. The chain uses TRBV7-2 and TRBJ1-1, with D perhaps matching TRBD1 (5 bases). CDR3 length: 15 residues. Germline V gene data show CDR1 as SGHTA and CDR2 as FQGNSA. V was pared by 0 bases and J by 2 bases, with 10 bases between.

Here the CDR3 reads CASSPGGLLFNTEAFF. In DNA form, the CDR3 reads TGTGCCAGCTCACCAGGGGGCCTCTTGTTTAACACTGAAGCTTTCTTT. The chain couples TRBV18 to TRBJ1-1; weak D call: TRBD1 (6 bases). Trimming pared 2 bases from V and 2 bases from J, leaving 15 bases between. Germline loops: CDR1 KGHSH, CDR2 LQKENI. This CDR3 has 16 amino acids.

This clone was seen more than once but under ten times. This rearrangement joins TRBV7-9 to TRBJ2-1; a possible D gene is TRBD2 (6 bases). This CDR3 region has 16 residues. The V gene lost 5 bases and the J gene lost 0 bases, with 14 bases spanning the gap. Germline V gene sequence: CDR1 SEHNR, CDR2 FQNEAQ (reference sequence). In DNA form, the CDR3 reads TGTGCCAGCAGCCGGGGGACCCAGAGCTCCTACAATGAGCAGTTCTTC. It codes for CASSRGTQSSYNEQFF.

The chain has TRBV7-8 and TRBJ2-2; tentative D call: TRBD2 (6 bases). The germline V and J ends were trimmed by 1 base and 6 bases, with 15 bases remaining between them. CDR3 length: 16 residues. CDR1 SGHVS and CDR2 FQNEAQ come from the germline V gene. This CDR3 reads CASSLVFGREAGELFF. The DNA for the CDR3 is TGTGCCAGCAGCTTAGTCTTCGGCAGGGAGGCCGGGGAGCTGTTTTTT.

The rearrangement joins TRBV6-6 to TRBJ2-3, with a possible D match to TRBD1 (5 bases). The ends were cut back, 8 bases at V and 3 bases at J, with 12 bases in the middle. Germline CDR1 reads MNHNY; CDR2 reads SVGAGI (reference sequence). The CDR3 consists of 13 residues. The CDR3 nucleotides are TGTGCCAGCGTGGGGCAGGGTACAGATACGCAGTATTTT. This gives the protein CASVGQGTDTQYF.

In its sample, this clone was seen a few times. V gene TRBV29-1 combines with J gene TRBJ1-5, with a weak D call TRBD1 (6 bases). This CDR3 region has 14 residues. Germline CDR1 reads SQVTM; CDR2 reads ANQGSEA. V was pared by 7 bases and J by 6 bases, with 19 bases between. The CDR3 DNA is TGCAGCGCGGGAGGCGGGGGCAAAGGTCAGCCCCAGCATTTT. Translating it yields CSAGGGGKGQPQHF. Based on the CDR3 plus reference TRBV29-1 and TRBJ1-5, the full variable domain is SAVISQKPSRDICQRGTSLTIQCQVDSQVTMMFWYRQQPGQSLTLIATANQGSEATYESGFVIDKFPISRPNLTFSTLTVSNMSPEDSSIYLCSAGGGGKGQPQHFGDGTRLSIL.

This chain links TRBV5-4 with TRBJ2-7; TRBD1 aligns across 7 bases. J lost 7 bases, V lost 5 bases, and 12 bases had no gene match. The CDR3 is 14 amino acids. From germline, CDR1 is SGHNT and CDR2 YYREEE (reference sequence). CDR3 sequence reads: CASSQRDRAKEQYF. CDR3 DNA sequence: TGTGCCAGCAGTCAGAGAGACAGGGCAAAAGAGCAGTACTTC.

The chain is built from TRBV11-2 and TRBJ2-1; D uncertain. V was clipped by 5 bases and J by 9 bases, with 17 bases between them. The CDR3 runs 14 residues. Germline V gene sequence: CDR1 SGHAT, CDR2 FQNNGV. CDR3 coding DNA: TGTGCCAGCAGCCCGGGTCCCCAGTCAATTGAGCAGTTCTTC. Residues: CASSPGPQSIEQFF.

This chain connects TRBV7-9 to TRBJ2-7; the match to TRBD1 covers 7 bases. V gave up 4 bases and J gave up 7 bases; unmatched junction bases: 10. CDR1 is SEHNR and CDR2 is FQNEAQ in the germline V gene (reference sequence). CDR3 length: 14 amino acids. The CDR3 here is CASSYSTGNWEQYF. The CDR3 bases are TGTGCCAGCAGCTACTCGACAGGGAATTGGGAGCAGTACTTC.

This chain uses TRBV5-1 with TRBJ2-7; TRBD2 aligns across 8 bases. The CDR3 runs to 15 residues. From germline, CDR1 is SGHRS and CDR2 YFSETQ. J was trimmed by 4 bases and V by 3 bases; bases with no gene match: 9. The CDR3 nucleotides are TGCGCCAGCAGCTACCGAGCGGGAGAGGGGTACGAGCAGTACTTC. It yields the protein CASSYRAGEGYEQYF. The full variable domain, with the rest looked up from reference TRBV5-1 and TRBJ2-7, is KAGVTQTPRYLIKTRGQQVTLSCSPISGHRSVSWYQQTPGQGLQFLFEYFSETQRNKGNFPGRFSGRQFSNSRSEMNVSTLELGDSALYLCASSYRAGEGYEQYFGPGTRLTVT.

This clone was seen a single time. The rearrangement uses TRBV27 and TRBJ2-1, with TRBD2 identical over 8 bases. Germline assignment: CDR1 MNHEY and CDR2 SMNVEV (reference sequence). Unmatched junction bases numbered 8, after V lost 9 bases and J lost 4 bases. This CDR3 is 14 amino acids long. Here the CDR3 reads CASQSSGNYNEQFF. CDR3 nucleotides: TGTGCCAGTCAAAGTAGCGGGAATTACAATGAGCAGTTCTTC.

The chain carries TRBV7-8 and TRBJ2-7, with D possibly matching TRBD2 (5 bases). The V end was cut by 5 bases, the J end by 0 bases, with 11 bases between. Per germline, CDR1 SGHVS and CDR2 FQNEAQ. The CDR3 sequence is 14 residues long. The CDR3 DNA reads TGTGCCAGCAGCCAGCCGGGGAGCTCCTACGAGCAGTACTTC. Translating gives CASSQPGSSYEQYF.

The chain uses TRBV6-5 and TRBJ2-5; 8 bases match TRBD1. This CDR3 region has 14 residues. CDR1 MNHEY and CDR2 SVGAGI come from the germline V gene. Trimming removed 5 bases from V and 7 bases from J; junction bases left unmatched: 9. This CDR3 is CASSTRGQPRTQYF. The CDR3 nucleotides are TGTGCCAGCAGTACCAGGGGGCAGCCACGGACCCAGTACTTC.

In its sample, this clone was seen once. The gene calls are TRBV19 and TRBJ1-1; perhaps TRBD1 as D (6 bases). This CDR3 has 15 amino acids. Trimming pared 6 bases from V and 3 bases from J, leaving 17 bases between. Germline V gene lookup returns CDR1 LNHDA and CDR2 SQIVND (reference sequence). The CDR3 loop reads CASRPNAGGHTEAFF. CDR3 bases: TGTGCCAGTAGACCCAATGCGGGGGGCCACACTGAAGCTTTCTTT.

The chain couples TRBV6-5 to TRBJ2-5; the match to TRBD2 covers 7 bases. With V trimmed by 1 base and J by 3 bases, 5 bases remained unmatched. This CDR3 is 15 amino acids long. The V gene's germline CDR1 is MNHEY and CDR2 SVGAGI. The CDR3 protein is CASSYFQAGKETQYF. CDR3 sequence (DNA): TGTGCCAGCAGTTACTTCCAAGCGGGGAAAGAGACCCAGTACTTC.

The V gene is TRBV30, the J gene TRBJ1-1, with 10 bases fitting TRBD1. V trimming: 5 bases; J trimming: 1 base; junction bases outside the gene matches: 4. Germline values: CDR1 GTSNPN, CDR2 SVGIG (reference sequence). This CDR3 comprises 14 residues. The CDR3 DNA sequence: TGTGCCTGGGGGGGACAGGGGTGGAACACTGAAGCTTTCTTT. Protein product: CAWGGQGWNTEAFF.

The chain links TRBV5-1 to TRBJ2-1, with 8 bases fitting TRBD2. This CDR3 is built from 15 residues. Germline CDR1 is SGHRS and CDR2 is YFSETQ. V was clipped by 4 bases and J by 3 bases; unmatched bases: 6. In DNA, the CDR3 is TGCGCCAGCAGCCCCGGGACTAGAGGCTACAATGAGCAGTTCTTC. As protein: CASSPGTRGYNEQFF.

V and J are TRBV3-1 (or the pseudogene TRBV3-2) and TRBJ1-2; possible D gene TRBD1, 5 bases. Trimming shortened V by 0 bases and J by 8 bases, and 13 bases separated the two germline ends. CDR3 length: 14 amino acids. Germline V lookup: CDR1 LGHDT, CDR2 YNNKEL (reference sequence). The CDR3 nucleotides read TGTGCCAGCAGCCAAGAAGGGGTGGGAGGCGGCTACACCTTC. This sequence encodes CASSQEGVGGGYTF.

The chain carries TRBV27 and TRBJ2-2; 11 bases are a match to TRBD1. Germline V gene sequence: CDR1 MNHEY, CDR2 SMNVEV (reference sequence). This CDR3 contains 16 residues. The ends lost 5 bases at V and 5 bases at J; junction bases unmatched: 7. CDR3 loop: CASSPGQGAVTGELFF. CDR3 nucleotides: TGTGCCAGCAGTCCAGGACAGGGGGCAGTGACCGGGGAGCTGTTTTTT.

V is TRBV15 and J is TRBJ2-7; 11 nucleotides match TRBD1. Looked up from germline, CDR1 is LNHNV and CDR2 is YYDKDF (reference sequence). The CDR3 runs 16 residues. V trimming: 6 bases; J trimming: 7 bases; junction bases outside the gene matches: 14. CDR3 DNA: TGTGCCACCAGTCCCCGTCACGGGACAGGGGGGTGGGAGCAGTACTTC. Translation: CATSPRHGTGGWEQYF.